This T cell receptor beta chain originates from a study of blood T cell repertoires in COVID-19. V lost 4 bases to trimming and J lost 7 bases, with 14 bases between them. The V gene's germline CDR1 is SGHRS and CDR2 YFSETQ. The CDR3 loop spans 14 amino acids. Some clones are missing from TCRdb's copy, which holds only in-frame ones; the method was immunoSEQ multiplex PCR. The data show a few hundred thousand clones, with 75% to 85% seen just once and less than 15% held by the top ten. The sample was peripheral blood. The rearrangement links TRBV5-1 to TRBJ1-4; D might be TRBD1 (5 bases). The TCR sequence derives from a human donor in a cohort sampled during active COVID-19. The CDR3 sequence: CASSLTGGSEKLFF. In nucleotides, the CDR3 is TGCGCCAGCAGCCTGACCGGGGGAAGTGAAAAACTGTTTTTT.